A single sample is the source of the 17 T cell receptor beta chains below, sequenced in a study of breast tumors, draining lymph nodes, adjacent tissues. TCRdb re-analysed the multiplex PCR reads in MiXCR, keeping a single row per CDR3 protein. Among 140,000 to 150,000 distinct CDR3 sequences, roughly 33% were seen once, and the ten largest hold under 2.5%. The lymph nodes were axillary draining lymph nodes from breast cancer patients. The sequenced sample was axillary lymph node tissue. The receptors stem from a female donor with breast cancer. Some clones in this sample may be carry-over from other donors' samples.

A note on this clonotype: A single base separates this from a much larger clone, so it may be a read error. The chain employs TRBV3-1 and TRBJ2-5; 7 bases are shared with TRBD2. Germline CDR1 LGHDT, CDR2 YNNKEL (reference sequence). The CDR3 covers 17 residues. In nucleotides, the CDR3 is TGTGCCAGCAGCCAAGTAGGGGACTATCAGGCCCAAGAGGCCCAGTACTTC. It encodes CASSQVGDYQAQEAQYF.

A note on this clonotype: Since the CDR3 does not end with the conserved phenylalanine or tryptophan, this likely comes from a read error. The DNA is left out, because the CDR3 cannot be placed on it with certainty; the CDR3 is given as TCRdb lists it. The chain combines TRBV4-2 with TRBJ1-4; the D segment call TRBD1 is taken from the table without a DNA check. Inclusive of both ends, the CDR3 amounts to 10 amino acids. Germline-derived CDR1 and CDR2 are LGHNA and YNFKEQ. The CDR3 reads CASSQNRGGG.

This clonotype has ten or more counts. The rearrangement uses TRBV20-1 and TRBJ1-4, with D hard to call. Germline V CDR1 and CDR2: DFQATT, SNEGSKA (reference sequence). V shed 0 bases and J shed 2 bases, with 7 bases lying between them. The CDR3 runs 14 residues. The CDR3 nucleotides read TGCAGTGCTAGAGAATTATATACTAATGAAAAACTGTTTTTT. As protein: CSARELYTNEKLFF.

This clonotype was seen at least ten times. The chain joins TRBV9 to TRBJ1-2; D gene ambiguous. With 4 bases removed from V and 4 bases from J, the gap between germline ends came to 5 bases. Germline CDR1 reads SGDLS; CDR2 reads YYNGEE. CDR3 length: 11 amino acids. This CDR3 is CASSRAYGYTF. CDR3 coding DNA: TGTGCCAGCAGCAGGGCCTATGGCTACACCTTC.

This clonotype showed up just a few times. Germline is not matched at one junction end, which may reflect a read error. The CDR3 nucleotides read TGCGCCAGCAGTGACCGGGACAGGGGCTACGCCTTC. It is translated as CASSDRDRGYAF. V and J are TRBV3-1 and TRBJ1-2; TRBD1 agrees at 10 bases. Germline loops: CDR1 LGHDT, CDR2 YNNKEL (reference sequence). The CDR3 is 12 residues long.

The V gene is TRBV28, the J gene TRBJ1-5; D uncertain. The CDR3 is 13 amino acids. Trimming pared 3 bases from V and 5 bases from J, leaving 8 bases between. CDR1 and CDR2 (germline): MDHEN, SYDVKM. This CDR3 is CASSFKPYQPQHF. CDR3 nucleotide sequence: TGTGCCAGCAGTTTTAAACCTTATCAGCCCCAGCATTTT. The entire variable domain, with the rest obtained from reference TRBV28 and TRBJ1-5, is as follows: DVKVTQSSRYLVKRTGEKVFLECVQDMDHENMFWYRQDPGLGLRLIYFSYDVKMKEKGDIPEGYSVSREKKERFSLILESASTNQTSMYLCASSFKPYQPQHFGDGTRLSIL.

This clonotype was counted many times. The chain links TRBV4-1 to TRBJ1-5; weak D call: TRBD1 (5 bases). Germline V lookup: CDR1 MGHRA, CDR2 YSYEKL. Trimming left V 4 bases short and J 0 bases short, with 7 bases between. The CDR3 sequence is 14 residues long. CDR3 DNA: TGCGCCAGCAGCCTACAGGTTAGCAATCAGCCCCAGCATTTT. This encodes CASSLQVSNQPQHF.

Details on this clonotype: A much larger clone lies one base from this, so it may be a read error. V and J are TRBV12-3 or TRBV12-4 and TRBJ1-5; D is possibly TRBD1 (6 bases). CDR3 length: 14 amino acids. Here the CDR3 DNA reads TGTGCCAGCAGTGGGGGACATTTTGGGCGGCCCGAGCATTTT. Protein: CASSGGHFGRPEHF.

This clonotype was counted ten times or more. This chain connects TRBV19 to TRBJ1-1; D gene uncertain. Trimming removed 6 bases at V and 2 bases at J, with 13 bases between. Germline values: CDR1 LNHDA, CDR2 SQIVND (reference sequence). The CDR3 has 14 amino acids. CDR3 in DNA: TGTGCCAGTAGCCCGACTGACTACAACACTGAAGCTTTCTTT. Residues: CASSPTDYNTEAFF.

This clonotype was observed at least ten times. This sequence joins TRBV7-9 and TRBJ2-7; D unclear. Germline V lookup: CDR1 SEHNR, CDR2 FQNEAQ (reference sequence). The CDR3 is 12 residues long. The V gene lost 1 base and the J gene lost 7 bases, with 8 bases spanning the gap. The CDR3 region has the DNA TGTGCCAGCAGCTTAGGTCCGTCGGAGCAGTACTTC. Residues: CASSLGPSEQYF.

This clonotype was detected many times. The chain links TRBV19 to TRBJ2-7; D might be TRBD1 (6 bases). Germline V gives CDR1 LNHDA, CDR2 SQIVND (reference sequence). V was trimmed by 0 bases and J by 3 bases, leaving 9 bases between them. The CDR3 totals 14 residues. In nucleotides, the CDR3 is TGTGCCAGTAGTATAGACTCGACAGGCTACGAGCAGTACTTC. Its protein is CASSIDSTGYEQYF.

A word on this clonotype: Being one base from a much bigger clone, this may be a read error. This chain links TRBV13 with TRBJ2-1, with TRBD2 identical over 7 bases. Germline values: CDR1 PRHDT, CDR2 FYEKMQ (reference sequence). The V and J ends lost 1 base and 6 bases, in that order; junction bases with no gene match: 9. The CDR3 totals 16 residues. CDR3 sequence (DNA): TGTGCCAGCAGCTTAGTACAGCCCGGGGGGACCAATGAGCAGTTCTTC. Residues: CASSLVQPGGTNEQFF.

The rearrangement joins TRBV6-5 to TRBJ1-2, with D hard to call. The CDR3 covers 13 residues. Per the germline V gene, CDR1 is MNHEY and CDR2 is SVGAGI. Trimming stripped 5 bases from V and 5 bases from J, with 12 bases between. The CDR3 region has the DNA TGTGCCAGCAGTATCTCAGACTCGTATGGCTACACCTTC. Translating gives CASSISDSYGYTF.

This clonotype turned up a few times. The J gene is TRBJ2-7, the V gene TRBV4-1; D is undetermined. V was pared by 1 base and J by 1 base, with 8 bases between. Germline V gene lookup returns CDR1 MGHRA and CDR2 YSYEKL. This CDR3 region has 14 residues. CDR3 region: CASSQVVQSYEQYF. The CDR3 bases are TGCGCCAGCAGCCAAGTGGTACAGTCCTACGAGCAGTACTTC.

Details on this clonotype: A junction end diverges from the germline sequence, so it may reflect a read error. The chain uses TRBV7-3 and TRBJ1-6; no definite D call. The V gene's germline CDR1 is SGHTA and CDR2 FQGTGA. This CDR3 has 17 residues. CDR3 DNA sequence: TGTGCCAGCAGCTTAGGGAACAGAACAACCTATAATTCACCCCTCCGCTTT. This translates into CASSLGNRTTYNSPLRF.

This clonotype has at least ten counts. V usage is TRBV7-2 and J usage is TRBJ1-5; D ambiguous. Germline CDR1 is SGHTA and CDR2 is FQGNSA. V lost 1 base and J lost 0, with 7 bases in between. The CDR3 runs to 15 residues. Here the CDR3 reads CASSLEGYSNQPQHF. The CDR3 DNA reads TGTGCCAGCAGCTTAGAGGGCTATAGCAATCAGCCCCAGCATTTT.

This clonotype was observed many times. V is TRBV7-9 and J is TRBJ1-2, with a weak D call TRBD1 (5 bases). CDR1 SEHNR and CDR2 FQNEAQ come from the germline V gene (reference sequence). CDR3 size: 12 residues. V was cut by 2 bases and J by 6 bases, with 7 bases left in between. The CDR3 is CASSLRGDGYTF. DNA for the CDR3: TGTGCCAGCAGCTTAAGGGGAGATGGCTACACCTTC.